The 21 T cell receptor beta chains presented below share a single source sample, sequenced in a study of T cells in women clearing cervical HPV infection (dated by TCRdb to about 2018). The library relied on the immunoSEQ multiplex PCR assay. Drawn from immuneACCESS, this table holds only the in-frame rearrangements with V and J called that TCRdb kept. Clones are partly lost; checked studies trace under half to an unresolved V gene and leave the rest unexplained. The sample's own table lists approximately 13,000 clones. The top ten clones comprise around 8% of the sample. Material for sequencing was blood buffy coat. Receptor source: a woman between 18 and 75 years old with a cervical HPV16 infection that either progressed to CIN3+ or cleared (not recorded which).

Of note for this clone: The DNA ends 3 residues before the CDR3 does, and the rest of the CDR3 is filled in from the germline J gene. This sequence joins TRBV20-1 and TRBJ2-3; D call uncertain. The CDR3 contains 14 residues. The V end lost 8 bases, the J end lost 3 bases, and 18 bases lay between the germline ends. Germline CDR1 is DFQATT and CDR2 is SNEGSKA (reference sequence). CDR3 sequence: CSLVHRPRTDTQYF. CDR3 bases read: TGCAGTCTAGTCCATCGGCCTAGGACAGATACG.

As for this clone: The CDR3 end is not reached by the read, which stops 3 residues before it; the germline J gene fills it in. This chain uses TRBV20-1 with TRBJ2-1; TRBD2 agrees at 7 bases. The CDR3 contains 14 residues. CDR1 DFQATT and CDR2 SNEGSKA come from the germline V gene (reference sequence). Losses at the gene ends were 3 bases for V and 5 bases for J; bases not matched to a gene: 7. The CDR3: CSASGLAADNEQFF. CDR3 DNA, as far as it was read: TGCAGTGCTAGTGGGCTAGCGGCCGACAATGAG.

Points on this clone: The CDR3 is cut off 3 residues early in the read; its end comes from the germline J gene. This chain connects TRBV6-2 or TRBV6-3 to TRBJ2-4; 10 nucleotides agree with TRBD2. The ends lost 7 bases at V and 0 bases at J; junction bases unmatched: 6. Germline CDR1 is MNHEY and CDR2 is SVGEGT. The CDR3 spans 16 residues. CDR3 in amino acids: CASTASGSLAKNIQYF. CDR3 DNA, as far as it was read: TGTGCCAGCACAGCTAGCGGGAGTTTAGCCAAAAACATT.

About this clone: The read comes to an end 3 residues before the CDR3 does, leaving the germline J gene to fill in the end. The V gene is TRBV6-1, the J gene TRBJ2-5; 8 nucleotides agree with TRBD1. V was pared by 1 base and J by 0 bases, with 4 bases of the junction left unmatched. The CDR3 has 16 amino acids. Germline CDR1 reads MNHNS; CDR2 reads SASEGT. The part of the CDR3 DNA that was read is TGTGCCAGCAGTGAAGGGGGACAGGTCCACCAAGAGACC. This codes for CASSEGGQVHQET. The entire CDR3 protein reads CASSEGGQVHQETQYF.

Concerning this clone itself: The read halts 3 residues ahead of the CDR3 end, with the missing end drawn from the germline J gene. The chain combines TRBV7-2 with TRBJ2-5, with 11 bases identical to TRBD2. The CDR3 has 15 amino acids. The germline gives CDR1 SGHTA, CDR2 FQGNSA. The ends lost 6 bases at V and 2 bases at J; junction bases unmatched: 5. This CDR3 is CASRRTSGSQETQYF. Partial CDR3 DNA: TGTGCCAGCAGACGGACTAGCGGGTCTCAAGAGACC.

With regard to this clone: The CDR3 end falls 3 residues outside the read, so it is completed with the germline J gene. The chain carries TRBV19 and TRBJ2-2; perhaps TRBD2 as D (6 bases). CDR1 LNHDA and CDR2 SQIVND come from the germline V gene (reference sequence). This CDR3 has 15 residues. Partial CDR3 DNA: TGTGCCAGTAGGCGGAGGGGCGAACATAATTCACCG. Translated, it gives CASRRRGEHNSP. The complete CDR3 protein is CASRRRGEHNSPLFF. The full variable domain, completed using reference TRBV19 and TRBJ2-2, is DGGITQSPKYLFRKEGQNVTLSCEQNLNHDAMYWYRQDPGQGLRLIYYSQIVNDFQKGDIAEGYSVSREKKESFPLTVTSAQKNPTAFYLCASRRRGEHNSPLFFGEGSRLTVL.

Points on this clone: From the germline J gene comes the end of the CDR3, since the read stops 3 residues before it. The chain carries TRBV5-1 and TRBJ2-2; TRBD2 is a possible D gene (6 bases). The germline V gene has CDR1 SGHRS and CDR2 YFSETQ. This CDR3 comprises 16 residues. V shed 2 bases and J shed 4 bases, with 15 bases lying between them. Incomplete CDR3 DNA: TGCGCCAGCAGCTTACGGGGGAGTGGTGGCACCGGGGAG. It encodes CASSLRGSGGTGE. The entire CDR3 is CASSLRGSGGTGELFF.

CDR3 DNA, as far as it was read: TGCAGTGCCGGTGGGGACAGGGGCTCCTACGAG. Amino acid sequence: CSAGGDRGSYE. The CDR3 as a whole reads CSAGGDRGSYEQYF. The V call is TRBV20-1, the J call TRBJ2-7, with 10 nucleotides matching TRBD1. The read is 3 residues too short to cover the CDR3 end, so that end is filled in from the germline J gene. V shed 6 bases, J shed 0 bases, and the junction held 5 bases outside the gene matches. The germline gives CDR1 DFQATT, CDR2 SNEGSKA (reference sequence). There are 14 residues in the CDR3.

On this clone itself: The read comes to an end 3 residues before the CDR3 does, leaving the germline J gene to fill in the end. The chain is built from TRBV11-2 and TRBJ1-2; D call uncertain. This CDR3 comprises 14 residues. The V end lost 3 bases, the J end lost 4 bases, and 12 bases lay between the germline ends. Looked up from germline, CDR1 is SGHAT and CDR2 is FQNNGV. Partial CDR3 DNA: TGTGCCAGCAGCTTCCGAGCGATCGGCTATGGC. Translated: CASSFRAIGYG. The whole CDR3 is CASSFRAIGYGYTF. The whole variable domain, filled in from reference TRBV11-2 and TRBJ1-2, reads EAGVAQSPRYKIIEKRQSVAFWCNPISGHATLYWYQQILGQGPKLLIQFQNNGVVDDSQLPKDRFSAERLKGVDSTLKIQPAKLEDSAVYLCASSFRAIGYGYTFGSGTRLTVV.

Note on this clone: The read terminates 3 residues ahead of where the CDR3 ends, so the germline J gene completes it. The chain couples TRBV2 to TRBJ2-2; no clear D gene. Germline V gives CDR1 SNHLY, CDR2 FYNNEI. This CDR3 is built from 14 residues. CDR3 sequence reads: CASAICSRNEKLFF. The part of the CDR3 DNA that was read is TGTGCCAGCGCGATCTGTTCTCGAAATGAAAAG.

A word on this clone: The read terminates 3 residues ahead of where the CDR3 ends, so the germline J gene completes it. This sequence joins TRBV18 and TRBJ2-7; 9 positions agree with TRBD1. The CDR3 runs to 14 residues. Germline CDR1 reads KGHSH; CDR2 reads LQKENI. Losses at the gene ends were 3 bases for V and 3 bases for J; bases not matched to a gene: 3. CDR3 in amino acids: CASSPGQGHYEQYF. The DNA read from the CDR3 is TGTGCCAGCTCACCGGGACAGGGACACTACGAG.

A remark on this clone: The read finishes 3 residues shy of the CDR3 end, and the germline J gene is used to complete it. The J gene is TRBJ2-3, the V gene TRBV20-1; D remains unclear. CDR3 length: 11 residues. Germline-derived CDR1 and CDR2 are DFQATT and SNEGSKA (reference sequence). The V end lost 4 bases, the J end lost 5 bases, and 7 bases lay between the germline ends. Incomplete CDR3 DNA: TGCAGTGCTAACTTAAGAGATACG. Translation gives CSANLRDT. The CDR3, in full, reads CSANLRDTQYF.

Comment on this clone: Read data end 3 residues before the CDR3 end; the end is taken from the germline J gene. V usage is TRBV18 and J usage is TRBJ2-1; tentatively, D is TRBD2 (6 bases). Trimming took off 1 base at V and 4 bases at J, with 17 bases between the two ends. CDR1 is KGHSH and CDR2 is LQKENI in the germline V gene. CDR3 length equals 17 residues. The DNA read from the CDR3 is TGTGCCAGCTCACCACGATCGTCGGTAGCGGTTTACAATGAG. Protein sequence: CASSPRSSVAVYNE. The entire CDR3 is CASSPRSSVAVYNEQFF. Full variable domain (remainder filled in from reference TRBV18 and TRBJ2-1): NAGVMQNPRHLVRRRGQEARLRCSPMKGHSHVYWYRQLPEEGLKFMVYLQKENIIDESGMPKERFSAEFPKEGPSILRIQQVVRGDSAAYFCASSPRSSVAVYNEQFFGPGTRLTVL.

In regard to this clone: The missing CDR3 end, 3 residues past where the read stops, is filled in from the germline J gene. The chain is built from TRBV18 and TRBJ2-2; 8 nucleotides line up with TRBD1. In germline, CDR1 is KGHSH, CDR2 LQKENI. V lost 7 bases and J lost 6; bases outside the gene matches: 1. The CDR3 is made up of 12 amino acids. The CDR3: CASLTGAGELFF. The sequenced part of the CDR3 DNA is TGTGCCAGCTTGACAGGGGCCGGGGAG.

Regarding this clone: Coverage ceases 3 residues before the CDR3 finishes, and the germline J gene fills in the end. The chain is built from TRBV19 and TRBJ1-1; 8 bases are shared with TRBD1. CDR1 is LNHDA and CDR2 is SQIVND in the germline V gene (reference sequence). Trimming removed 1 base from V and 5 bases from J; junction bases left unmatched: 6. The CDR3 runs to 15 residues. CDR3 in amino acids: CASSIGRGLSTEAFF. The DNA read from the CDR3 is TGTGCCAGTAGTATAGGCAGGGGGCTCAGTACTGAA.

Concerning this clone: The DNA ends 3 residues before the CDR3 does, and the rest of the CDR3 is filled in from the germline J gene. The gene calls are TRBV11-3 and TRBJ2-3; 9 bases are shared with TRBD1. Unmatched junction bases numbered 8, after V lost 6 bases and J lost 4 bases. CDR3 length: 15 residues. Germline V CDR1 and CDR2: SGHNT, YENEEA. CDR3 DNA, as far as it was read: TGTGCCAGCAGGGGACAGGGCACAATATCAGATACG. Its translation: CASRGQGTISDT. The complete CDR3 sequence is CASRGQGTISDTQYF. Variable domain in full (rest from reference TRBV11-3 and TRBJ2-3): EAGVVQSPRYKIIEKKQPVAFWCNPISGHNTLYWYLQNLGQGPELLIRYENEEAVDDSQLPKDRFSAERLKGVDSTLKIQPAELGDSAVYLCASRGQGTISDTQYFGPGTRLTVL.

Notes on this clone: The sequence runs out 3 residues before the end of the CDR3; the remainder is reconstructed from the germline J gene. V gene TRBV7-2 combines with J gene TRBJ2-2; the D gene is possibly TRBD1 (6 bases). The CDR3 spans 15 residues. The V gene's germline CDR1 is SGHTA and CDR2 FQGNSA. CDR3 DNA, as far as it was read: TGTGCCAGCAGCTCCACAGGGAGCCATCCAGAAAAG. It is translated as CASSSTGSHPEK. The entire CDR3 reads CASSSTGSHPEKLFF.

Concerning this clone itself: The missing CDR3 end, 3 residues past where the read stops, is filled in from the germline J gene. The chain is built from TRBV6-1 and TRBJ1-2, with D possibly TRBD1 on 6 matching bases. Germline CDR1 is MNHNS and CDR2 is SASEGT. The CDR3 length is 15 residues. The sequenced part of the CDR3 DNA is TGTGCCAGCAGTGAGACAGGCATCAGCACAGATACC. Protein product: CASSETGISTDT. The full CDR3 reads CASSETGISTDTYTF.

This clone ranks as medium-sized in terms of frequency. The read finishes 3 residues shy of the CDR3 end, and the germline J gene is used to complete it. This rearrangement joins TRBV5-1 to TRBJ2-2, with D maybe TRBD1 (5 bases). The ends were cut back, 1 base at V and 1 base at J, with 5 bases in the middle. Germline V gene lookup returns CDR1 SGHRS and CDR2 YFSETQ. The CDR3 sequence is 14 residues long. The CDR3 DNA, read in part, is TGCGCCAGCAGCTTGACAGGGAACACCGGGGAG. It specifies CASSLTGNTGE. The complete CDR3 protein is CASSLTGNTGELFF.

A remark on this clone: The CDR3 is cut off 3 residues early in the read; its end comes from the germline J gene. This rearrangement joins TRBV7-2 to TRBJ1-2, with a possible D match to TRBD1 (6 bases). The germline CDR1 and CDR2 sequences are SGHTA and FQGNSA. The CDR3 length is 15 residues. The CDR3: CASRKGGTRFNDYTF. CDR3 DNA (partial): TGTGCCAGCAGAAAGGGGGGGACTAGGTTCAATGAC.

As to this clone: The CDR3 end lies 3 residues beyond the end of the read and is filled in from the germline J gene. This rearrangement joins TRBV23-1 to TRBJ2-7; TRBD1 matches at 9 bases. TRBV23-1 is identified as an open reading frame with a role that is uncertain. CDR3 length: 15 residues. V shed 2 bases, J shed 3 bases, and the junction held 5 bases outside the gene matches. This CDR3 is CASSQRTGVDYEQYF. The part of the CDR3 DNA that was read is TGCGCCAGCAGTCAACGGACAGGGGTAGACTACGAG.